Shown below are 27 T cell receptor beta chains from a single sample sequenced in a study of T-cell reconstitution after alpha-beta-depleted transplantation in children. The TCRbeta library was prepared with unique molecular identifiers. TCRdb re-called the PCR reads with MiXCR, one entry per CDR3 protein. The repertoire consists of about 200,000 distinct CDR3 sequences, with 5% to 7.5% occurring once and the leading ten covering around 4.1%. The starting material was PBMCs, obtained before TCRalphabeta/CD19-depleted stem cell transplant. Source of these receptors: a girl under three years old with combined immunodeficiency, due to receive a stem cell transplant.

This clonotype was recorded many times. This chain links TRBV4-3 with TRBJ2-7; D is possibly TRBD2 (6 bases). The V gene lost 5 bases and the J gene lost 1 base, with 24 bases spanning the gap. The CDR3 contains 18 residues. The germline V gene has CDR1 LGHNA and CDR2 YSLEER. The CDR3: CASSTHHAGFSASYEQYF. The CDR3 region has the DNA TGCGCCAGCAGCACTCATCACGCGGGGTTCTCGGCATCCTACGAGCAGTACTTC.

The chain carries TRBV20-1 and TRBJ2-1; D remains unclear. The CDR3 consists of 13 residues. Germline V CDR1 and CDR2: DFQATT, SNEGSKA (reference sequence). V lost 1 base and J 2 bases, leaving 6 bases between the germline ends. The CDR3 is CSARGPTYNEQFF. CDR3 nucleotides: TGCAGTGCTAGAGGGCCCACCTACAATGAGCAGTTCTTC.

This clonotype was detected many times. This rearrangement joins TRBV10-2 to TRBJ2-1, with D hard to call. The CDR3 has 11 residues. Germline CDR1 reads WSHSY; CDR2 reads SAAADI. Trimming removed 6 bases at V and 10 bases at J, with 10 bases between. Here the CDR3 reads CASSRLKEQFF. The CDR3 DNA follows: TGCGCCAGCAGCCGACTTAAAGAGCAGTTCTTC.

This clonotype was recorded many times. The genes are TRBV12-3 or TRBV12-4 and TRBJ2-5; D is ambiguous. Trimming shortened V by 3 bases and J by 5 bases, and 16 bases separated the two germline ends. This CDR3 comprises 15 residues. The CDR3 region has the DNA TGTGCCAGCAGTTTCTTCACAGTTAGTGTGGAGACCCAGTACTTC. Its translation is CASSFFTVSVETQYF.

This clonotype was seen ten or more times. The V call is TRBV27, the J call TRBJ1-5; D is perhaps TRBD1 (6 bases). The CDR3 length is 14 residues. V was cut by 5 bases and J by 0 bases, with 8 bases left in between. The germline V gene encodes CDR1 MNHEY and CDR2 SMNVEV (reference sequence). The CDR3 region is CASSRTVSNQPQHF. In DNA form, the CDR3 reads TGTGCCAGCAGTCGGACAGTTAGCAATCAGCCCCAGCATTTT.

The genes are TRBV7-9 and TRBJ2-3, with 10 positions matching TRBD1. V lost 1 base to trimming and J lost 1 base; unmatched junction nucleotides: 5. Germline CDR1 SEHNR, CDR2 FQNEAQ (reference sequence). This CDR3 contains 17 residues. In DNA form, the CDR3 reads TGTGCCAGCAGCTTAGAGGGACAGGGGTACGGCACAGATACGCAGTATTTT. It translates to CASSLEGQGYGTDTQYF. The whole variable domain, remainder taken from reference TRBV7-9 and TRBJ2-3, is DTGVSQNPRHKITKRGQNVTFRCDPISEHNRLYWYRQTLGQGPEFLTYFQNEAQLEKSRLLSDRFSAERPKGSFSTLEIQRTEQGDSAMYLCASSLEGQGYGTDTQYFGPGTRLTVL.

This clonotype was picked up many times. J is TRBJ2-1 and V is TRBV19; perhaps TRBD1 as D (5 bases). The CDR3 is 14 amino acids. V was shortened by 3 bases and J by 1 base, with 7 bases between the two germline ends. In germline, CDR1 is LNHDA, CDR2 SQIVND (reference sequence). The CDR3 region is CASSIQGSYNEQFF. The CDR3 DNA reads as TGTGCCAGTAGTATTCAGGGTTCCTACAATGAGCAGTTCTTC.

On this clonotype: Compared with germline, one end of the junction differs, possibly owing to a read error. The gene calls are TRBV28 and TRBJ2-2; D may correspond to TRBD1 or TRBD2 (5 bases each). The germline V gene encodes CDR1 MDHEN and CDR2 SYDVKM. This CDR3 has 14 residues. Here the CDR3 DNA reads TGTGCCAACAGTCCGGGACGGTACACCGGGGAGCTGTTTTTT. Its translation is CANSPGRYTGELFF.

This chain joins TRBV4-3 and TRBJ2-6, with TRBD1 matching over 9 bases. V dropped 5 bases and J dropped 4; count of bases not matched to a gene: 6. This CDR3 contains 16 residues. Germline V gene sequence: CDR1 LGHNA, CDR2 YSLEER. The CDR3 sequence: CASSTTGTGGANVLTF. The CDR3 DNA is TGCGCCAGCAGCACCACCGGGACAGGGGGGGCCAACGTCCTGACTTTC.

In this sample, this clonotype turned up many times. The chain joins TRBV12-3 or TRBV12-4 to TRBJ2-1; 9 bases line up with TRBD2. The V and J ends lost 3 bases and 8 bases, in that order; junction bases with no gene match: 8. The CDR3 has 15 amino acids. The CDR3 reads CASSLIAGVIDEQFF. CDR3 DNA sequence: TGTGCCAGCAGTTTGATAGCGGGAGTTATCGATGAGCAGTTCTTC.

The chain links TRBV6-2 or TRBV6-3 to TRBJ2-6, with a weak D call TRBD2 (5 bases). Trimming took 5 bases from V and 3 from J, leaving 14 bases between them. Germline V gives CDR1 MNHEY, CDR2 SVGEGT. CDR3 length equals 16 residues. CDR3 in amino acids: CASSPLRGNGANVLTF. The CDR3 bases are TGTGCCAGCAGTCCGCTCCGGGGAAATGGGGCCAACGTCCTGACTTTC.

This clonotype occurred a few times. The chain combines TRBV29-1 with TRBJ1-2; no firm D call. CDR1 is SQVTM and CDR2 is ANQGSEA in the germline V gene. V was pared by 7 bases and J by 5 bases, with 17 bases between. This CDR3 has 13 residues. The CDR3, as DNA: TGCAGCGCGGACCGGGGAATTTGGTATGGCTACACCTTC. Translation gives CSADRGIWYGYTF. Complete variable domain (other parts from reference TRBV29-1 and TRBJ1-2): SAVISQKPSRDICQRGTSLTIQCQVDSQVTMMFWYRQQPGQSLTLIATANQGSEATYESGFVIDKFPISRPNLTFSTLTVSNMSPEDSSIYLCSADRGIWYGYTFGSGTRLTVV.

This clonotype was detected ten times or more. CDR3: CASSSAGGYDEQYF. In nucleotides, the CDR3 is TGTGCCAGCAGCTCAGCGGGGGGGTATGACGAGCAGTACTTC. The genes are TRBV7-2 and TRBJ2-7; the match to TRBD2 covers 10 bases. This CDR3 has 14 amino acids. In germline, CDR1 is SGHTA, CDR2 FQGNSA. V was pared by 4 bases and J by 5 bases, with 5 bases of the junction left unmatched.

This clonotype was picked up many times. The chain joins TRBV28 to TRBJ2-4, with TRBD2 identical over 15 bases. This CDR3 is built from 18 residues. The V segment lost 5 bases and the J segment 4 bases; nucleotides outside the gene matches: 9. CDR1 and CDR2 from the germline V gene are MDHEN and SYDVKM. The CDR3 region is CASSQFRTSGRVKNIQYF. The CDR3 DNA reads TGTGCCAGCAGTCAGTTCAGGACTAGCGGGAGGGTTAAAAACATTCAGTACTTC.

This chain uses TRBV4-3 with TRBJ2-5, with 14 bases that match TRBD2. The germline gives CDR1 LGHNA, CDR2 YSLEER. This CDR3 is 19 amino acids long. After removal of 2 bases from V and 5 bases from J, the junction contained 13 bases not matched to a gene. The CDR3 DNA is TGCGCCAGCAGCCAAACCCTAGCTCCGACTAGCGGGGGGGCGGAGACCCAGTACTTC. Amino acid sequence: CASSQTLAPTSGGAETQYF.

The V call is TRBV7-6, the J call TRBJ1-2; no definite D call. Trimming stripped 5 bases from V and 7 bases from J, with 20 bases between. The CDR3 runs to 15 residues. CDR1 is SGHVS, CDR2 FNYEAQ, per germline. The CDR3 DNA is TGTGCCAGCAGCCTCTTTTCAGAAGACGTGGGTGGCTACACCTTC. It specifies CASSLFSEDVGGYTF. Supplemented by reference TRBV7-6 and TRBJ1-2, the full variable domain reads GAGVSQSPRYKVTKRGQDVALRCDPISGHVSLYWYRQALGQGPEFLTYFNYEAQQDKSGLPNDRFSAERPEGSISTLTIQRTEQRDSAMYRCASSLFSEDVGGYTFGSGTRLTVV.

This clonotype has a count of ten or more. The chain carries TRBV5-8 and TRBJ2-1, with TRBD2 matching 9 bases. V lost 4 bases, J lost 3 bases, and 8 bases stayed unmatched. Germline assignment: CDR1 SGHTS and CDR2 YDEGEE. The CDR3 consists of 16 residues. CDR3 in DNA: TGTGCCAGCAGCCCGTGGACTAGCGTCCTCTACAATGAGCAGTTCTTC. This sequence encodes CASSPWTSVLYNEQFF.

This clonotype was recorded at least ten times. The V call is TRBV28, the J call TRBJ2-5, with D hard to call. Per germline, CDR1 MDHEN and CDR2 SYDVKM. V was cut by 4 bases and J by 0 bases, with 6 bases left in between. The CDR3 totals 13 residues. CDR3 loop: CASSSEDQETQYF. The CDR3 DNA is TGTGCCAGCAGTTCAGAAGACCAAGAGACCCAGTACTTC.

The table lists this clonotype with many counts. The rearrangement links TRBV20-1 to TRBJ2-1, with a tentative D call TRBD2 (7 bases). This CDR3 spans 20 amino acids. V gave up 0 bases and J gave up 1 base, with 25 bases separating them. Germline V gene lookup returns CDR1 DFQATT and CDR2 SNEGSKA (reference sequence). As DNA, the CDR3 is TGCAGTGCTAGAGATAAGGGGGGGCAGACCCGTCGACGGTCCTACAATGAGCAGTTCTTC. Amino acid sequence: CSARDKGGQTRRRSYNEQFF.

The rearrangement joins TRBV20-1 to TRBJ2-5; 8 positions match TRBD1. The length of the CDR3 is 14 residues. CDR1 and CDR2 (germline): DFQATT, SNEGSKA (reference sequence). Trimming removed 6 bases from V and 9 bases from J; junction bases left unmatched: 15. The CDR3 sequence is CSAGDRGSTGAQYF. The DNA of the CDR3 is TGCAGTGCAGGCGACAGGGGCTCGACCGGGGCCCAGTACTTC.

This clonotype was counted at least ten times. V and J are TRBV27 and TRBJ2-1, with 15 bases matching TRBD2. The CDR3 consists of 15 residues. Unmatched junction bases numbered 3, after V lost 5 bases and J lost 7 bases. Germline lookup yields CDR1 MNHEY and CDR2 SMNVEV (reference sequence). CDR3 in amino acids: CASSHGTSGGNEQFF. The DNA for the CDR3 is TGTGCCAGCAGTCATGGGACTAGCGGGGGGAATGAGCAGTTCTTC.

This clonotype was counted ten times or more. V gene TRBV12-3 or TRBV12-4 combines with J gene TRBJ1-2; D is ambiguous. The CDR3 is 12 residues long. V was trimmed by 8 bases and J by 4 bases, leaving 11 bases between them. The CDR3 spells CASEDGFYGYTF. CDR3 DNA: TGTGCCAGCGAGGACGGATTCTATGGCTACACCTTC.

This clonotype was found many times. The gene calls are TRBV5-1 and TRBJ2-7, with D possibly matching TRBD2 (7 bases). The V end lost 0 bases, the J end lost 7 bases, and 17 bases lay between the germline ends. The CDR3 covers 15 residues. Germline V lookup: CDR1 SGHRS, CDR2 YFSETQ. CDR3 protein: CASSLAMGGAREQYF. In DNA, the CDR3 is TGCGCCAGCAGCTTGGCCATGGGGGGGGCGAGGGAGCAGTACTTC. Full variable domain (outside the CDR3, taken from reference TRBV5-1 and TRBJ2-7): KAGVTQTPRYLIKTRGQQVTLSCSPISGHRSVSWYQQTPGQGLQFLFEYFSETQRNKGNFPGRFSGRQFSNSRSEMNVSTLELGDSALYLCASSLAMGGAREQYFGPGTRLTVT.

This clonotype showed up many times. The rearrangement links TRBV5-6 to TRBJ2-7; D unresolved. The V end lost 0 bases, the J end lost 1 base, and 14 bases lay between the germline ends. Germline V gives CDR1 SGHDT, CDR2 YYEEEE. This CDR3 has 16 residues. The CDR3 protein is CASSLVSRKESYEQYF. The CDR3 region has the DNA TGTGCCAGCAGCTTGGTATCCCGGAAAGAGTCCTACGAGCAGTACTTC. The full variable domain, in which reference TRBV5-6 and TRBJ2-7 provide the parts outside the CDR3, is DAGVTQSPTHLIKTRGQQVTLRCSPKSGHDTVSWYQQALGQGPQFIFQYYEEEERQRGNFPDRFSGHQFPNYSSELNVNALLLGDSALYLCASSLVSRKESYEQYFGPGTRLTVT.

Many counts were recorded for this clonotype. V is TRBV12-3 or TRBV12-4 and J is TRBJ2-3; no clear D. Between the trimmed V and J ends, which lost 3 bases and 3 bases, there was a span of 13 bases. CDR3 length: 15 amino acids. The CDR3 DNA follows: TGTGCCAGCAGTTTCGTCCCAAGCCCTACAGATACGCAGTATTTT. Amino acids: CASSFVPSPTDTQYF.

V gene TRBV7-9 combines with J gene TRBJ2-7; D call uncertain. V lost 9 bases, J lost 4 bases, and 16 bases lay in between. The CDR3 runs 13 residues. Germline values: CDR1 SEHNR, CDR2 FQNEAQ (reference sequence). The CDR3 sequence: CASSPETLYEQYF. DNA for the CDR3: TGTGCCAGTTCCCCAGAGACCTTATACGAGCAGTACTTC.

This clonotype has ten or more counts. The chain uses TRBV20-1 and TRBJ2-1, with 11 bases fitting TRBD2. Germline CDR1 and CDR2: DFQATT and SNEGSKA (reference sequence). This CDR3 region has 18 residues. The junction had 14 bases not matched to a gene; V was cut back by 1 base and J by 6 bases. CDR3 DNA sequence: TGCAGTGCTAGAGCCCTTGGGATAGCGGGAGGGGGGGGCAATGAGCAGTTCTTC. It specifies CSARALGIAGGGGNEQFF.